The sequence of this TCR beta chain was determined in a study of blood T cell repertoires in COVID-19. Here immunoSEQ multiplex PCR was the method, and the copy in TCRdb shows in-frame clones only, minus some. The sample records some 200,000 clones, about 78% being singletons. The germline V and J ends were trimmed by 2 bases and 0 bases, with 8 bases remaining between them. Germline assignment: CDR1 MDHEN and CDR2 SYDVKM. This CDR3 region has 14 residues. The sequencing input was peripheral blood. The V call is TRBV28, the J call TRBJ2-7; D not certain. The receptor was isolated from a woman between 65 and 79 years old with acute or convalescent COVID-19. This chain's CDR3 is CASSLEASSYEQYF. Written as DNA, the CDR3 is TGTGCCAGCAGTTTAGAAGCTAGCTCCTACGAGCAGTACTTC. The whole variable domain, remainder taken from reference TRBV28 and TRBJ2-7, is DVKVTQSSRYLVKRTGEKVFLECVQDMDHENMFWYRQDPGLGLRLIYFSYDVKMKEKGDIPEGYSVSREKKERFSLILESASTNQTSMYLCASSLEASSYEQYFGPGTRLTVT.